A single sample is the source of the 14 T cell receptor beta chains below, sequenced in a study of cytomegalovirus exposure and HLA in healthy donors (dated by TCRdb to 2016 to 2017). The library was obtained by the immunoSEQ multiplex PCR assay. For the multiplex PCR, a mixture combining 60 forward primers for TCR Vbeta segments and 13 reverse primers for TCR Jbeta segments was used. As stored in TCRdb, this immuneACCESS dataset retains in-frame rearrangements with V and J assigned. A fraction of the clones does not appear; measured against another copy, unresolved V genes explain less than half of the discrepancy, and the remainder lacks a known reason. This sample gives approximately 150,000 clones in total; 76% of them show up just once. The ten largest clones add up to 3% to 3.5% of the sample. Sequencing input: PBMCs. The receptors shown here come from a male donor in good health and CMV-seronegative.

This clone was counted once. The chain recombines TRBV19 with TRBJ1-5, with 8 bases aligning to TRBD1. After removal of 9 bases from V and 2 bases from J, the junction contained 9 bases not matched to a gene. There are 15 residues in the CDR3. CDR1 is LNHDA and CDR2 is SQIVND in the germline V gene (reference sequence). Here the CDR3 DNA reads TGTGCCAGCCGACGACCAGGGGGCGGCAATCAGCCCCAGCATTTT. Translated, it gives CASRRPGGGNQPQHF.

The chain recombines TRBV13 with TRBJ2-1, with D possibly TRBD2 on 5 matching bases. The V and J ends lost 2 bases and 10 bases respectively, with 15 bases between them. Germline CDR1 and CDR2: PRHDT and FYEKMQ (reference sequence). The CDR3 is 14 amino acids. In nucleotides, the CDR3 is TGTGCCAGCAGCTTAATGGCGGGCCGAGGGGAGCAGTTCTTC. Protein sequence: CASSLMAGRGEQFF.

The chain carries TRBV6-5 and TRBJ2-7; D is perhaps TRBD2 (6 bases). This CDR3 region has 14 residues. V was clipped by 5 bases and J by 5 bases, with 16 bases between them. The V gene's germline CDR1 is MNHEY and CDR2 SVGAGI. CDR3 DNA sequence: TGTGCCAGCAGTCCCCGGGAAGGGAGGAACGAGCAGTACTTC. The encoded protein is CASSPREGRNEQYF.

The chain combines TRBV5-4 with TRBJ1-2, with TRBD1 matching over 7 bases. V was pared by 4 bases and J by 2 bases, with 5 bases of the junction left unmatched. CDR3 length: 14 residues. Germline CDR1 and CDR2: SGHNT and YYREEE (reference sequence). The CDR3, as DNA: TGTGCCAGCAGCCGTACCAGGGGGAACTATGGCTACACCTTC. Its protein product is CASSRTRGNYGYTF.

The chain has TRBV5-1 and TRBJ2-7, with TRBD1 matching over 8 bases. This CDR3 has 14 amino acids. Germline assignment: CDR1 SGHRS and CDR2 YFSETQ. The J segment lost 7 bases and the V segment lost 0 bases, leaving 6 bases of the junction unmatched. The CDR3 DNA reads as TGCGCCAGCAGCTTGGGACAGGGGATAGGAGAGCAGTACTTC. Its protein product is CASSLGQGIGEQYF.

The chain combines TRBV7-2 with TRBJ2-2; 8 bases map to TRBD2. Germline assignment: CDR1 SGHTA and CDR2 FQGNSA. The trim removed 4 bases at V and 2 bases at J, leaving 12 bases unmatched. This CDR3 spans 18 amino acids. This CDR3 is CASSWGDRGGANTGELFF. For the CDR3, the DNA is TGTGCCAGCAGCTGGGGGGATCGGGGGGGGGCAAACACCGGGGAGCTGTTTTTT.

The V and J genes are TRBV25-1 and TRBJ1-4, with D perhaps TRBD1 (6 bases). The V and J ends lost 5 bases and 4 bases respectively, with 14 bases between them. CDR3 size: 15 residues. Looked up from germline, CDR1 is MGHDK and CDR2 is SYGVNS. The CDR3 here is CASSPGGPHNEKLFF. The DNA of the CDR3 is TGTGCCAGCAGTCCCGGGGGGCCGCATAATGAAAAACTGTTTTTT.

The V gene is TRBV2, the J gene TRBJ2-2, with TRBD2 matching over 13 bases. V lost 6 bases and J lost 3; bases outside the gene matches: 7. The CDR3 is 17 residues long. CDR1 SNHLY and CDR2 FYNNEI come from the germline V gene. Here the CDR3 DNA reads TGTGCCAGCAGATTCACTAGCGGGAGGGCCCACACCGGGGAGCTGTTTTTT. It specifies CASRFTSGRAHTGELFF.

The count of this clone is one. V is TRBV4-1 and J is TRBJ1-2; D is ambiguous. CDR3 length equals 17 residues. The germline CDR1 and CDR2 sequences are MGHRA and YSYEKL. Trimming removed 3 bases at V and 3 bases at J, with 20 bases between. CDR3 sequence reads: CASSHNPRVIEDYGYTF. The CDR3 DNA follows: TGCGCCAGCAGCCACAATCCCCGGGTAATCGAAGACTATGGCTACACCTTC.

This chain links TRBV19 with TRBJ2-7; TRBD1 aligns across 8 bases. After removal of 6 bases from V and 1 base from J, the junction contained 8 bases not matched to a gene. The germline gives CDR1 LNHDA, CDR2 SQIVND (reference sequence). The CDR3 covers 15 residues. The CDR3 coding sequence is TGTGCCAGTAGAGGTCGGACAGGGCCTTCCTACGAGCAGTACTTC. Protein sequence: CASRGRTGPSYEQYF. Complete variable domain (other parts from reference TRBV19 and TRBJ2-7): DGGITQSPKYLFRKEGQNVTLSCEQNLNHDAMYWYRQDPGQGLRLIYYSQIVNDFQKGDIAEGYSVSREKKESFPLTVTSAQKNPTAFYLCASRGRTGPSYEQYFGPGTRLTVT.

The chain's CDR3 is CASSLYEGTGAEQYF. The DNA of the CDR3 is TGTGCCAGCAGTTTATATGAGGGGACAGGGGCCGAGCAGTACTTC. The chain carries TRBV28 and TRBJ2-7; TRBD1 matches 10 bases. The length of the CDR3 is 15 residues. CDR1 is MDHEN and CDR2 is SYDVKM in the germline V gene. V was clipped by 1 base and J by 6 bases; unmatched bases: 6.

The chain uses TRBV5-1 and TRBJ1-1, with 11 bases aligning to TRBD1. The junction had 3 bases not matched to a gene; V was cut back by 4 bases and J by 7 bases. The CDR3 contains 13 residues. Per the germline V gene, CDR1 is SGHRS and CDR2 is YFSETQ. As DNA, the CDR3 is TGCGCCAGCAGCCTGGGACAGGGGGATGAAGCTTTCTTT. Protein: CASSLGQGDEAFF.

The CDR3, as DNA: TGTGCCAGCTCACCGCGAGACAGGGGGCAGTGGGAGCAGTACTTC. Translation: CASSPRDRGQWEQYF. The V and J genes are TRBV18 and TRBJ2-7, with 10 positions matching TRBD1. CDR3 size: 15 residues. Germline V gives CDR1 KGHSH, CDR2 LQKENI. The V segment lost 3 bases and the J segment 7 bases; nucleotides outside the gene matches: 9.

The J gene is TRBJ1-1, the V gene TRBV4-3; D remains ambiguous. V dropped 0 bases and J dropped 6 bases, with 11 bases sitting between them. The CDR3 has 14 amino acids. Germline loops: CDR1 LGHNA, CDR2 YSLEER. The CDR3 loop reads CASSQDETRSEAFF. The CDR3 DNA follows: TGCGCCAGCAGCCAAGATGAGACACGGTCTGAAGCTTTCTTT.